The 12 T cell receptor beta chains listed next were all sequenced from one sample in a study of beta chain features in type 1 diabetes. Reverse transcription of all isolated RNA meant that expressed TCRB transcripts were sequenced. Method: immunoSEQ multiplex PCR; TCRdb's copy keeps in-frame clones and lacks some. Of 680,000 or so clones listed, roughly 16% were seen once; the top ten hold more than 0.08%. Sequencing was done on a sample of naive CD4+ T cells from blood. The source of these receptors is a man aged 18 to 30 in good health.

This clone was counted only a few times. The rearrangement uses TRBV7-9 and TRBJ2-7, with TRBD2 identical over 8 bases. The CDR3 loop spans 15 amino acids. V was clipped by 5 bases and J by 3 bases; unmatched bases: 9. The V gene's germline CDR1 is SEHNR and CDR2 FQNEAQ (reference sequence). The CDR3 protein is CASSREGGPGYEQYF. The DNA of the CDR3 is TGTGCCAGCAGCCGGGAGGGTGGACCGGGCTACGAGCAGTACTTC.

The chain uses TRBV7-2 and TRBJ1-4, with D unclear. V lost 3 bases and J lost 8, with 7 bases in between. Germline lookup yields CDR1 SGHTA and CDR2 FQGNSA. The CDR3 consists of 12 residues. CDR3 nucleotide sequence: TGTGCCAGCAGCTTCAGGAGAGAAAAACTGTTTTTT. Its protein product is CASSFRREKLFF.

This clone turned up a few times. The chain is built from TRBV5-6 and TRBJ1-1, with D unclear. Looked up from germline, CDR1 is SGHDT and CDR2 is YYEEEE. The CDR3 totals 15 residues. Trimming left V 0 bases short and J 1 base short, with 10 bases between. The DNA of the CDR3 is TGTGCCAGCAGCTTGGGTCCGGGAGGGAACACTGAAGCTTTCTTT. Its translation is CASSLGPGGNTEAFF.

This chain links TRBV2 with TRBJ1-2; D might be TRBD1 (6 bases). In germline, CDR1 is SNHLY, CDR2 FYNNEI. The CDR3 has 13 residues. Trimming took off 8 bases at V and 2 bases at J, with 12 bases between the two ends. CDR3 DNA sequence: TGTGCCAGCGTTACAGGGATGAACTATGGCTACACCTTC. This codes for CASVTGMNYGYTF.

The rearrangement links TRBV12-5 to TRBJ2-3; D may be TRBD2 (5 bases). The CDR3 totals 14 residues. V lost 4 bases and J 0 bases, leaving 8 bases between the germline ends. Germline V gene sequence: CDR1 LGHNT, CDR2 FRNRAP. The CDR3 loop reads CASGSRESTDTQYF. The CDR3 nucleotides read TGTGCTAGTGGTTCCCGGGAAAGCACAGATACGCAGTATTTT. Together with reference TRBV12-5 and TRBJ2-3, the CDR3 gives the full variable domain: DARVTQTPRHKVTEMGQEVTMRCQPILGHNTVFWYRQTMMQGLELLAYFRNRAPLDDSGMPKDRFSAEMPDATLATLKIQPSEPRDSAVYFCASGSRESTDTQYFGPGTRLTVL.

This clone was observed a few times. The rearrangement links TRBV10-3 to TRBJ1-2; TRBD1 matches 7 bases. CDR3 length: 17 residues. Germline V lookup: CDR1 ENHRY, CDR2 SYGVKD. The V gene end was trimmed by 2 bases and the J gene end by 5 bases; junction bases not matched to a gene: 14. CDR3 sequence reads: CAISEPYGQAGFYGYTF. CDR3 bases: TGTGCCATCAGTGAGCCGTACGGACAGGCCGGGTTTTATGGCTACACCTTC.

CDR3: CASTVNSNQPQHF. Here the CDR3 DNA reads TGTGCCAGCACGGTCAATAGCAATCAGCCCCAGCATTTT. V gene TRBV28 combines with J gene TRBJ1-5; D gene unclear. Trimming removed 7 bases from V and 0 bases from J, with 7 bases in between. This CDR3 spans 13 amino acids. CDR1 MDHEN and CDR2 SYDVKM come from the germline V gene.

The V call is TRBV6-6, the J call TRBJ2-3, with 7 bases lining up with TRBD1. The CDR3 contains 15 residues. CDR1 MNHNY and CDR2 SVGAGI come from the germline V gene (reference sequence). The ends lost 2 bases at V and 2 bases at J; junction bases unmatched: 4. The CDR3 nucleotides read TGTGCCAGCAGTTACAGGGACAGCGTCACAGATACGCAGTATTTT. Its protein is CASSYRDSVTDTQYF.

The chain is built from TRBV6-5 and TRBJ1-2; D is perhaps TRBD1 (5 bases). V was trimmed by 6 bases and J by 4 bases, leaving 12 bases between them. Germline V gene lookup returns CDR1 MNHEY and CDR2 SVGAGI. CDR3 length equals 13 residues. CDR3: CASRTKGRYGYTF. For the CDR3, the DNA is TGTGCCAGCAGGACCAAGGGACGCTATGGCTACACCTTC.

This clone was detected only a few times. The CDR3 spells CASIPDRGHGNTIYF. The CDR3 bases are TGTGCCAGCATTCCCGACAGGGGGCACGGAAACACCATATATTTT. The chain combines TRBV27 with TRBJ1-3; 10 bases fit TRBD1. This CDR3 region has 15 residues. V gave up 7 bases and J gave up 4 bases; unmatched junction bases: 7. The germline CDR1 and CDR2 sequences are MNHEY and SMNVEV (reference sequence).

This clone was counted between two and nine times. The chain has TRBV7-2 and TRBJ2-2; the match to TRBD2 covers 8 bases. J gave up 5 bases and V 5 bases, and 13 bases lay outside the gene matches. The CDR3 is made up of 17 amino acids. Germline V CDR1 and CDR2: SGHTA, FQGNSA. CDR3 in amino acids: CASSPPLGRAGTGELFF. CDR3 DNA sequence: TGTGCCAGCAGCCCCCCCCTCGGGAGGGCCGGAACCGGGGAGCTGTTTTTT.

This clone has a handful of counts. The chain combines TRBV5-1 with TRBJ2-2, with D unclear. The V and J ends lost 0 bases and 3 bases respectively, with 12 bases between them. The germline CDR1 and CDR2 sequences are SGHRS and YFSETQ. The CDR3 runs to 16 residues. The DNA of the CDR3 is TGCGCCAGCAGCTTGGGAGCAGCTTGGGACACCGGGGAGCTGTTTTTT. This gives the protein CASSLGAAWDTGELFF.